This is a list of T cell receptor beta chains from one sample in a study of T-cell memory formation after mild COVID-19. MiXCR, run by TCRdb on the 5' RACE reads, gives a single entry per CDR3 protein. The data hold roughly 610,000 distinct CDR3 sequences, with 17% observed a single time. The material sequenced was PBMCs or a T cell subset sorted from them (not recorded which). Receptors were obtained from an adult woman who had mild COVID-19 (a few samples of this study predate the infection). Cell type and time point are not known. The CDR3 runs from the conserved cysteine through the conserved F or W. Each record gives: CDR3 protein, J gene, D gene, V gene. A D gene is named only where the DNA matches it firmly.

CASSSHDEQFF | TRBJ2-1 | - | TRBV7-2
CASSLGALGNYGYTF | TRBJ1-2 | - | TRBV11-2
CASSQPGNTGELFF | TRBJ2-2 | - | TRBV4-1
CASSPSDPSTDTQYF | TRBJ2-3 | - | TRBV9
CSAGQSSYEQYF | TRBJ2-7 | - | TRBV20-1
CASSSGQWDTGELFF | TRBJ2-2 | - | TRBV5-1
CAISGTGGAYGYTF | TRBJ1-2 | TRBD1 | TRBV10-3
CSARDGTGETEAFF | TRBJ1-1 | TRBD1 | TRBV20-1
CASSIGQWDTQYF | TRBJ2-3 | - | TRBV12-3/TRBV12-4
CASSGRGDNEQFF | TRBJ2-1 | TRBD2 | TRBV7-9
CASSSMRLASTGELFF | TRBJ2-2 | TRBD2 | TRBV11-2
CASSLGGSTTYGYTF | TRBJ1-2 | - | TRBV5-1
CASSGHADQPQHF | TRBJ1-5 | - | TRBV19